The count of the clone carrying this TCR beta chain is one. Its antigen remains unidentified. Sequencing was performed with immunoSEQ multiplex PCR; in TCRdb, only in-frame clones are kept and a portion is missing. The sample yields about 50,000 clones, 92% seen once. The data were obtained in a study of graft-versus-host responses after intestinal transplantation. Study as a whole: Recipients underwent multivisceral, liver-intestinal, or isolated intestinal transplants. Tacrolimus plus steroids were given to all recipients for roughly three years, preceded by anti-thymocyte globulin induction. Regarding the study as a whole: When patients had graft-donor T cell macrochimerism, their allografts held high graft-versus-host to host-versus-graft clonal ratios. GvH clonotypes were identified within recipient marrow, with a subset emerging first in ileum or blood.

Germline V gene sequence: CDR1 SGHTA, CDR2 FQGNSA. The CDR3 is made up of 15 amino acids. V lost 5 bases, J lost 1 base, and 11 bases lay in between. This chain joins TRBV7-2 and TRBJ1-4; D gene unclear. Sequences were derived from unstimulated CD4+ T cells sorted from spleen or lymph node cells, sampled before transplant. The clonotype originates from a human donor who was the organ donor for an intestinal transplant. Written as DNA, the CDR3 is TGTGCCAGCAGCATTCTTGTTGGAACTAATGAAAAACTGTTTTTT. The encoded protein is CASSILVGTNEKLFF.